This is a list of T cell receptor beta chains from one sample in a study of cytotoxic CD8 clonotypes in ibrutinib-treated CLL. Sequencing used immunoSEQ multiplex PCR; TCRdb keeps in-frame clones, though not all of them. The table lists hundreds of thousands of clones, 79% of them singletons. The sample was PBMCs, taken after 12 months of ibrutinib treatment. Receptors were obtained from a human donor with chronic lymphocytic leukemia. CDR3s include the opening cysteine and the closing phenylalanine or tryptophan. A D gene is named only where the DNA matches it firmly. Where a row states a size, it is once, few, many or the class of an expanded clone; other rows omit it.

.,TRBV23-1,TRBD2,TRBJ2-3,CASSQSTPGWVAGKADTQYF,TGCGCCAGCAGTCAATCGACCCCTGGGTGGGTAGCGGGGAAAGCAGATACGCAGTATTTT
few,TRBV28,.,TRBJ1-5,CASSSQQYSNQPQHF,TGTGCCAGCAGTTCCCAGCAGTATAGCAATCAGCCCCAGCATTTT
once,TRBV7-2,.,TRBJ1-1,CASSFNGETEAFF,TGTGCCAGCAGCTTTAACGGGGAAACTGAAGCTTTCTTT
.,TRBV25-1,.,TRBJ2-1,CASSVTNKQFF,TGTGCCAGCAGTGTTACCAATAAGCAGTTCTTC
.,TRBV28,.,TRBJ2-5,CASSLRLETQYF,TGTGCCAGCAGTTTACGCCTAGAGACCCAGTACTTC
.,TRBV28,.,TRBJ2-2,CASGVNTGELFF,TGTGCCAGCGGCGTGAACACCGGGGAGCTGTTTTTT
.,TRBV29-1,.,TRBJ1-2,CSVEEGAGGLYGYTF,TGCAGCGTTGAAGAGGGGGCGGGAGGCCTCTATGGCTACACCTTC
.,TRBV5-1,.,TRBJ2-7,CASSFGGPYEQYF,TGCGCCAGCAGCTTCGGGGGGCCCTACGAGCAGTACTTC
.,TRBV19,.,TRBJ2-7,CASRMAEGPLYEQYF,TGTGCCAGTAGGATGGCGGAGGGCCCACTCTACGAGCAGTACTTC
.,TRBV9,.,TRBJ2-3,CASSAGTDTQYF,TGTGCCAGCAGCGCTGGCACAGATACGCAGTATTTT
.,TRBV14,TRBD1,TRBJ1-2,CASSQRDRKYYGYTF,TGTGCCAGCAGCCAGCGGGACAGAAAATATTATGGCTACACCTTC
.,TRBV2,TRBD1,TRBJ1-1,CASDREGAEAFF,TGTGCCAGCGACAGGGAGGGTGCTGAAGCTTTCTTT
.,TRBV30,TRBD1,TRBJ1-1,CAWSARDRRTEAFF,TGTGCCTGGAGTGCCCGGGACAGGAGGACTGAAGCTTTCTTT
once,TRBV9,.,TRBJ2-2,CASSAASTGELFF,TGTGCCAGCAGCGCCGCCAGCACCGGGGAGCTGTTTTTT
.,TRBV9,.,TRBJ1-4,CASSVGAALTNEKLFF,TGTGCCAGCAGCGTAGGAGCTGCGCTGACTAATGAAAAACTGTTTTTT
.,TRBV13,TRBD1,TRBJ1-2,CASSSTGTAHNYGYTF,TGTGCCAGCAGCTCGACCGGGACAGCACACAACTATGGCTACACCTTC
.,TRBV19,.,TRBJ1-3,CASKKVSGNTIYF,TGTGCCAGTAAAAAGGTCTCTGGAAACACCATATATTTT
once,TRBV7-3,.,TRBJ2-5,CASSPSVREPRWEETQYF,TGTGCCAGCAGCCCTTCTGTTAGGGAACCGAGATGGGAAGAGACCCAGTACTTC
.,TRBV7-9,TRBD1,TRBJ1-3,CASSDYPRGGNTIYF,TGTGCCAGCAGCGACTATCCCAGGGGGGGGAACACCATATATTTT
.,TRBV29-1,.,TRBJ1-2,CSVGTTGYDGYTF,TGCAGCGTTGGGACTACAGGGTATGATGGCTACACCTTC
.,TRBV11-1,.,TRBJ2-2,CASSLARTDTGELFF,TGTGCCAGCAGCTTAGCACGGACCGACACCGGGGAGCTGTTTTTT
.,TRBV18,.,TRBJ1-1,CASSNSPLPTDTEAFF,TGTGCCAGCTCAAACAGCCCCCTACCTACGGACACTGAAGCTTTCTTT
.,TRBV4-1,.,TRBJ2-5,CASSHEGHPGETQYF,TGCGCCAGCAGCCACGAAGGACATCCAGGGGAGACCCAGTACTTC
.,TRBV11-3,.,TRBJ2-5,CASSLLPGSYETQYF,TGTGCCAGCAGCTTGTTGCCGGGATCCTACGAGACCCAGTACTTC
.,TRBV5-6,.,TRBJ2-1,CASSLIGGNEQFF,TGTGCCAGCAGCTTGATCGGAGGGAATGAGCAGTTCTTC
.,TRBV5-1,TRBD1,TRBJ2-7,CASSLGPTGVAYEQYF,TGCGCCAGCAGCTTGGGTCCCACAGGGGTTGCCTACGAGCAGTACTTC
few,TRBV11-2,TRBD1,TRBJ1-1,CASSLVMGQVNTEAFF,TGTGCCAGCAGCTTAGTTATGGGACAGGTGAACACTGAAGCTTTCTTT
.,TRBV27,.,TRBJ2-7,CASSLWGTAYEQYF,TGTGCCAGCAGTTTATGGGGAACAGCCTACGAGCAGTACTTC
.,TRBV4-2,.,TRBJ2-6,CASSQTRTGSGANVLTF,TGTGCCAGCAGCCAAACTCGGACTGGGTCTGGGGCCAACGTCCTGACTTTC
.,TRBV25-1,.,TRBJ2-1,CASSTGEGGIYNEQFF,TGTGCCAGCAGTACAGGGGAGGGGGGCATCTACAATGAGCAGTTCTTC
.,TRBV10-3,.,TRBJ1-1,CAIGKGGRNTEAFF,TGTGCCATCGGTAAGGGGGGGCGGAACACTGAAGCTTTCTTT
.,TRBV5-8,.,TRBJ1-1,CASSRWVNTEAFF,TGTGCCAGCAGCAGATGGGTGAACACTGAAGCTTTCTTT
.,TRBV28,TRBD2,TRBJ2-7,CASSHRLAGVRPAEQYF,TGTGCCAGCAGCCATAGACTAGCGGGAGTGCGGCCCGCCGAGCAGTACTTC
.,TRBV5-4,.,TRBJ2-1,CASSFLGNNEQFF,TGTGCCAGCAGCTTTCTCGGGAACAATGAGCAGTTCTTC
once,TRBV5-8,.,TRBJ1-2,CASSPGTTNYGYTF,TGTGCCAGCAGTCCCGGGACAACCAACTATGGCTACACCTTC
.,TRBV29-1,.,TRBJ1-1,CSVAVGRSTEAFF,TGCAGCGTTGCTGTGGGGCGCAGCACTGAAGCTTTCTTT
.,TRBV6-5,.,TRBJ1-1,CASKHQVNTEAFF,TGTGCCAGCAAACACCAAGTGAACACTGAAGCTTTCTTT
few,TRBV19,TRBD1,TRBJ1-5,CASSPRTGNQPQHF,TGTGCCAGTAGTCCCCGGACAGGGAATCAGCCCCAGCATTTT
.,TRBV28,TRBD2,TRBJ2-1,CASSFWPSGNNEQFF,TGTGCCAGCAGTTTCTGGCCTAGCGGGAACAATGAGCAGTTCTTC
.,TRBV7-2,.,TRBJ1-3,CASSLEPGNTIYF,TGTGCCAGCAGCTTAGAACCTGGAAACACCATATATTTT
.,TRBV6-6,TRBD1,TRBJ2-5,CASSPDRVETQYF,TGTGCCAGCAGTCCCGACAGGGTGGAGACCCAGTACTTC
.,TRBV18,TRBD1,TRBJ2-7,CASSPGRGGGYEQYF,TGTGCCAGCTCACCGGGTCGAGGGGGCGGGTACGAGCAGTACTTC
.,TRBV27,.,TRBJ1-2,CASRDRSGLYGYTF,TGTGCCAGCAGGGACAGATCGGGCCTTTATGGCTACACCTTC
.,TRBV2,.,TRBJ2-7,CASGQGYEQYF,TGTGCCAGCGGTCAAGGTTACGAGCAGTACTTC
.,TRBV10-2,TRBD1,TRBJ1-1,CASSLDRGTEAFF,TGCGCCAGCAGCCTCGACAGGGGGACTGAAGCTTTCTTT
.,TRBV18,.,TRBJ2-7,CASSPKEGSYEQYF,TGTGCCAGCTCTCCGAAGGAGGGCTCCTACGAGCAGTACTTC